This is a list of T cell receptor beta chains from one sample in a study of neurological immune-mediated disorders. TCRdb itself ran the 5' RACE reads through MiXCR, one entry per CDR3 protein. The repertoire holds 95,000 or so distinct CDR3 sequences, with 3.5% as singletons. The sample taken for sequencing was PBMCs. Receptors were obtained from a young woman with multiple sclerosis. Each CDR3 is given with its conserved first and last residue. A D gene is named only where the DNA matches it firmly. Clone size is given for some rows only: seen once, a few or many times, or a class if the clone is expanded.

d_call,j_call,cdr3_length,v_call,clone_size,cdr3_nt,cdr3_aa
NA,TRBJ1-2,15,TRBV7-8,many,TGTGCCAGCAGCTTAGCGACGGGGGCGGCCTATGGCTACACCTTC,CASSLATGAAYGYTF
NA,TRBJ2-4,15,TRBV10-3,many,TGTGCCATCAGTGGACCACGGCTGGCCAAAAACATTCAGTACTTC,CAISGPRLAKNIQYF
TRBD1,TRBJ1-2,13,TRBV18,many,TGTGCCAGCTCCCCGGGACAGCTTGATGGCTACACCTTC,CASSPGQLDGYTF
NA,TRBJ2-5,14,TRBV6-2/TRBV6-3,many,TGTGCCAGCAGTTACGAGGGGGGAGGAGAGACCCAGTACTTC,CASSYEGGGETQYF
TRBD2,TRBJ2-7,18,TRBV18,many,TGTGCCAGCTCACAGGAGGCTAGCGGGAGAGCGCGGGGATACGAGCAGTACTTC,CASSQEASGRARGYEQYF
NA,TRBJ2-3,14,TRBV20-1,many,TGCAGTGCTAGTTTCGGGCGGAGCACAGATACGCAGTATTTT,CSASFGRSTDTQYF
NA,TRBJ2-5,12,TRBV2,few,TGTGCCAGCAAGTTATACCAAGAGACCCAGTACTTC,CASKLYQETQYF
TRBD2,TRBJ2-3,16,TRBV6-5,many,TGTGCCAGCAGTTACCACGCACCGGGACTAGCAGATACGCAGTATTTT,CASSYHAPGLADTQYF
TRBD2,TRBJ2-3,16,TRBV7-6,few,TGTGCCAGCAGCTTAATGGCTAGCGGGCTTTCGGATACGCAGTATTTT,CASSLMASGLSDTQYF
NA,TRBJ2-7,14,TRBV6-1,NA,TGTGCCAGCAGTGTCGCCCACGAACGCTACGAGCAGTACTTC,CASSVAHERYEQYF
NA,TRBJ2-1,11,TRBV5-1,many,TGCGCCAGCAGCTTGAGCTATGAGCAGTTCTTC,CASSLSYEQFF
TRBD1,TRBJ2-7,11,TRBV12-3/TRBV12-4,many,TGTGCCAGCAGTCTCCGACAGGGGCAGTACTTC,CASSLRQGQYF
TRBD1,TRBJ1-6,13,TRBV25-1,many,TGTGCCAGCAGGGGACAGGCAAATTCACCCCTCCACTTT,CASRGQANSPLHF
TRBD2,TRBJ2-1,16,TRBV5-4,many,TGTGCCAGCAGCAGCCAGACTAGCGGGGCTTACAATGAGCAGTTCTTC,CASSSQTSGAYNEQFF
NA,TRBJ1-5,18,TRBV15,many,TGTGCCACCAGCAGACGAGCGTGGCAGATTTATAGCAATCAGCCCCAGCATTTT,CATSRRAWQIYSNQPQHF
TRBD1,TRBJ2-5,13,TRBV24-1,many,TGTGCCACAGGGACAGGGGGACGGGAGACCCAGTACTTC,CATGTGGRETQYF
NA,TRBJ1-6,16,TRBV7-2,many,TGTGCCAGCAGCTCCCGTAACAGCGGTCAAGATTCACCCCTCCACTTT,CASSSRNSGQDSPLHF
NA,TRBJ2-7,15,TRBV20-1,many,TGCAGTGCTATTTTCAAACAGGGATACTACGCGGAGCAGTACTTC,CSAIFKQGYYAEQYF
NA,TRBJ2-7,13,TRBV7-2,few,TGTGCCAGCAGCTCCCTGACAGTCTACGAGCAGTACTTC,CASSSLTVYEQYF
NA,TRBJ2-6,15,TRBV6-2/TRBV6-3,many,TGTGCCAGCAGCCGCTTTATCCCTGGGGCCAACGTCCTGACTTTC,CASSRFIPGANVLTF
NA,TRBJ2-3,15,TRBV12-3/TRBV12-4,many,TGTGCCAGCACCTTCGGGGACCACAGCACAGATACGCAGTATTTT,CASTFGDHSTDTQYF
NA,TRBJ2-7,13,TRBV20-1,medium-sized,TGCAGTGCTAGAGGAGGGGGTTCCTACGAGCAGTACTTC,CSARGGGSYEQYF
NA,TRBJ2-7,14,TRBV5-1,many,TGCGCCAGCAGCTTGGATTTCCCCAACAACGAGCAGTACTTC,CASSLDFPNNEQYF
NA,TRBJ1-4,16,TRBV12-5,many,TGTGCTAGTGGTCGCCCCTGGGCTCGGTCTAATGAAAAACTGTTTTTT,CASGRPWARSNEKLFF
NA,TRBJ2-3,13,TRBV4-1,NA,TGCGCCAGCAGCCAAGAGAGCACAGATAAGCAGTATTTT,CASSQESTDKQYF
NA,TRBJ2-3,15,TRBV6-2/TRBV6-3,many,TGTGCCAGCAGTTACCGACTACCGGTCACAGATACGCAGTATTTT,CASSYRLPVTDTQYF